The source of this TCR beta chain is a study of blood T cell repertoires in COVID-19 (dated by TCRdb to about 2020). About the study as a whole: Samples from collaborators originated in the United States, Italy and Spain and spanned both the acute and convalescent phases of COVID-19. The prospective study material was composed of cDNA or gDNA derived from T cells, B-cell-depleted T cells, or PBMCs. Deeply sampled blood TCRbeta repertoires from subjects exposed to, actively infected with, or recovered from COVID-19 were included in the dataset. The repertoires were released in a freely available public database meant as a resource for research on the immune response to SARS-CoV-2. Samples were obtained from the ongoing ImmuneRACE study (first 160 participants) and from 1,254 subjects provided by 6 global collaborators. A de-identified subject ID, COVID-19 status, age in years and sex were almost always included in the sample metadata. Where HLA class I and class II types were available, the types were taken from metadata supplied by the sample provider, not from assay-based typing. The research as a whole found: Clinical and demographic metadata were provided uncurated, with the amount varying by source and participant.

CDR1 MDHEN and CDR2 SYDVKM are derived from the germline V gene. The CDR3 measures 13 amino acids from cysteine to phenylalanine. Of the read, only the CDR3 DNA is kept; its 39 bases are in frame from base 1. The germline V end is reduced by 7 bases and the J end by 8 bases; junction bases left unmatched: 9. Collaborating institutions collected whole blood in K2EDTA tubes following their own protocols. For TCRbeta analysis, collaborator samples were shipped as frozen whole blood, as isolated PBMCs, or as DNA extracted from either sample type. TCRbeta CDR3 regions were amplified from genomic DNA by means of the immunoSEQ Assay, a bias-controlled multiplex PCR. Processing in the source paper ran as follows. Nucleated cell counts per sample were estimated from amplification of reference gene primers within the assay. Sequence reads were collapsed and filtered to measure the absolute abundance of every unique TCRbeta CDR3 rearrangement. For each sample, productive Simpson clonality was calculated as the square root of Simpson's diversity index across productive rearrangements. Here the immuneACCESS table is served through TCRdb, limited to in-frame sequences with V and J called. Missing clones are a known gap in these copies; in checked studies unresolved V genes cover under half, and the rest lacks a known reason. The V and J calls and the clone size are those of that table, but D and trimming were determined from the DNA. This sample gives over 95,000 clones in total; 79% of them show up just once. The ten largest clones take up over 15% of the sample.

Regarding this clone: Its binding antigen is unknown. The record has no base qualities; no much larger clone is one base away.

The chain is assembled from TRBV28 and TRBJ2-3; 7 middle bases align to TRBD2. Source material: peripheral blood. The receptor comes from a woman of 80 years or more with active or convalescent COVID-19. The CDR3 protein sequence reads: CASIWASGGTQYF. The nucleotide sequence reads TGTGCCAGCATTTGGGCTAGCGGAGGTACGCAGTATTTT. The variable domain in full, with residues beyond the CDR3 obtained from the reference TRBV28 and TRBJ2-3 genes, is DVKVTQSSRYLVKRTGEKVFLECVQDMDHENMFWYRQDPGLGLRLIYFSYDVKMKEKGDIPEGYSVSREKKERFSLILESASTNQTSMYLCASIWASGGTQYFGPGTRLTVL.